Following are 22 T cell receptor beta chains from one sample sequenced in a study of T cell responses to AZD1222 COVID-19 vaccine. Repertoires were generated with immunoSEQ multiplex PCR, while TCRdb's copy carries only in-frame clones and drops some. Of about 180,000 clones in the sample, around 88% are singletons; the top ten hold 0.4% to 0.5%. The input for sequencing was peripheral blood, taken on day 0 of AZD1222 vaccination. The receptors were sampled from an adult in good health.

The chain recombines TRBV30 with TRBJ2-5; the D gene is possibly TRBD1 (6 bases). The CDR3 is made up of 14 amino acids. CDR1 and CDR2 (germline): GTSNPN, SVGIG (reference sequence). Between the trimmed V and J ends, which lost 4 bases and 1 base, there was a span of 13 bases. CDR3 DNA: TGTGCCTGGACTAGGGGGAATTCCCAAGAGACCCAGTACTTC. Translated, it gives CAWTRGNSQETQYF.

The chain couples TRBV5-1 to TRBJ2-2, with a weak D call TRBD2 (5 bases). Per the germline V gene, CDR1 is SGHRS and CDR2 is YFSETQ. V lost 5 bases to trimming and J lost 0 bases, with 11 bases between them. The CDR3 spans 15 residues. This CDR3 reads CASRSSTTNTGELFF. The CDR3 coding sequence is TGCGCCAGCAGATCTAGCACCACGAACACCGGGGAGCTGTTTTTT.

CDR3 region: CASSQPGQGYGNTIYF. CDR3 in DNA: TGTGCCAGCTCGCAACCAGGACAGGGGTACGGAAACACCATATATTTT. The chain has TRBV18 and TRBJ1-3; 9 nucleotides align to TRBD1. J gave up 4 bases and V 6 bases, and 10 bases lay outside the gene matches. In germline, CDR1 is KGHSH, CDR2 LQKENI. The CDR3 has 16 amino acids.

The chain has TRBV7-3 and TRBJ1-1; no clear D gene. V lost 4 bases to trimming and J lost 2 bases, with 14 bases between them. Germline V gives CDR1 SGHTA, CDR2 FQGTGA. The CDR3 length is 15 residues. CDR3 nucleotide sequence: TGTGCCAGCAGCTCCGGACGGGGAGGTAACACTGAAGCTTTCTTT. This sequence encodes CASSSGRGGNTEAFF.

The rearrangement joins TRBV28 to TRBJ2-7; no firm D call. The CDR3 contains 15 residues. Germline CDR1 and CDR2: MDHEN and SYDVKM. V was shortened by 1 base and J by 0 bases, with 10 bases between the two germline ends. The CDR3 is CASSLYPLVSYEQYF. DNA for the CDR3: TGTGCCAGCAGTTTATACCCCTTAGTCTCCTACGAGCAGTACTTC.

In the case of this clone: Other DNA sequences of this sample code for an identical CDR3. The rearrangement joins TRBV9 to TRBJ1-2, with 8 bases lining up with TRBD1. V was clipped by 0 bases and J by 4 bases; unmatched bases: 5. Germline loops: CDR1 SGDLS, CDR2 YYNGEE. The CDR3 totals 15 residues. The CDR3 nucleotides read TGTGCCAGCAGCGTAGCCCCAGACAGGGGCTATGGCTACACCTTC. This translates into CASSVAPDRGYGYTF.

This chain joins TRBV19 and TRBJ1-4; the D gene is possibly TRBD1 (5 bases). The CDR3 covers 14 residues. The V end was cut by 6 bases, the J end by 5 bases, with 13 bases between. The germline gives CDR1 LNHDA, CDR2 SQIVND (reference sequence). This CDR3 reads CASRDSGLNEKLFF. CDR3 nucleotide sequence: TGTGCCAGTAGAGACAGTGGACTAAATGAAAAACTGTTTTTT.

This clone was detected a few times. The rearrangement links TRBV4-2 to TRBJ1-5; D uncertain. Trimming cost V 3 bases and J 11 bases, with 11 bases left between them. Per the germline V gene, CDR1 is LGHNA and CDR2 is YNFKEQ. The length of the CDR3 is 12 residues. CDR3 nucleotides: TGTGCCAGCAGCCACGAGGATCGGGCCCAGCATTTT. Protein product: CASSHEDRAQHF.

The CDR3, as DNA: TGCGCCAGCAGCCAAGGGGCGGAGACCCAGTACTTC. Its protein product is CASSQGAETQYF. The rearrangement uses TRBV4-3 and TRBJ2-5; D is uncertain. This CDR3 has 12 amino acids. Trimming stripped 1 base from V and 5 bases from J, with 5 bases between. Germline V gene lookup returns CDR1 LGHNA and CDR2 YSLEER.

This chain joins TRBV10-3 and TRBJ1-5; no reliable D call. The CDR3 totals 15 residues. Trimming removed 5 bases from V and 0 bases from J, with 11 bases in between. Germline CDR1 is ENHRY and CDR2 is SYGVKD. In nucleotides, the CDR3 is TGTGCCATCAGTCAGGATTTTAATAGCAATCAGCCCCAGCATTTT. The encoded protein is CAISQDFNSNQPQHF.

This clone was observed a handful of times. The same CDR3 also results from other DNA sequences found in this sample. The chain recombines TRBV30 with TRBJ1-6; D ambiguous. This CDR3 has 13 amino acids. Germline CDR1 and CDR2: GTSNPN and SVGIG (reference sequence). Trimming took 2 bases from V and 7 from J, leaving 9 bases between them. Here the CDR3 DNA reads TGTGCCTGGAGTCGGCAAGAAAATTCACCCCTCCACTTT. Translating gives CAWSRQENSPLHF.

This clone showed up just once. The gene calls are TRBV29-1 and TRBJ2-7, with D possibly TRBD2 on 6 matching bases. Trimming left V 5 bases short and J 4 bases short, with 12 bases between. Germline CDR1 is SQVTM and CDR2 is ANQGSEA. The CDR3 loop spans 12 amino acids. The CDR3 sequence is CSVFGSGYEQYF. As DNA, the CDR3 is TGCAGCGTTTTCGGGAGTGGATACGAGCAGTACTTC.

In its sample, this clone was seen once. The CDR3 here is CASSSGSYSYEQYF. CDR3 nucleotides: TGTGCCAGCAGCTCGGGCAGCTACTCCTACGAGCAGTACTTC. This chain joins TRBV7-9 and TRBJ2-7; the D is unclear. CDR1 and CDR2 from the germline V gene are SEHNR and FQNEAQ (reference sequence). There are 14 residues in the CDR3. The V end lost 4 bases, the J end lost 0 bases, and 10 bases lay between the germline ends.

The J gene is TRBJ1-5, the V gene TRBV4-3, with unresolved D. Germline assignment: CDR1 LGHNA and CDR2 YSLEER. Between the trimmed V and J ends, which lost 0 bases and 6 bases, there was a span of 6 bases. CDR3 size: 13 residues. The CDR3 protein is CASSQDRAQPQHF. The CDR3 region has the DNA TGCGCCAGCAGCCAAGATAGGGCTCAGCCCCAGCATTTT.

J is TRBJ1-1 and V is TRBV7-2; D not certain. The CDR3 extends over 15 amino acids. Germline CDR1 and CDR2: SGHTA and FQGNSA. V was cut by 5 bases and J by 0 bases, with 13 bases left in between. The CDR3 sequence: CASSTRPGVNTEAFF. DNA for the CDR3: TGTGCCAGCAGCACCCGACCTGGGGTGAACACTGAAGCTTTCTTT.

This clone was recorded once. This chain connects TRBV5-1 to TRBJ2-3, with D tentatively TRBD2 (6 bases). V gave up 4 bases and J gave up 4 bases, with 13 bases separating them. The CDR3 sequence is 14 residues long. Germline CDR1 reads SGHRS; CDR2 reads YFSETQ. For the CDR3, the DNA is TGCGCCAGCAGCCCCGGGACGGGAGCAGATACGCAGTATTTT. It translates to CASSPGTGADTQYF.

The V and J genes are TRBV7-3 and TRBJ1-1; D may be TRBD1 (6 bases). Germline CDR1 is SGHTA and CDR2 is FQGTGA. This CDR3 is built from 14 residues. V gave up 5 bases and J gave up 5 bases, with 15 bases separating them. In nucleotides, the CDR3 is TGTGCCAGCAGCCCGCAGGGACAAATAACTGAAGCTTTCTTT. Its protein product is CASSPQGQITEAFF.

The chain links TRBV11-3 to TRBJ2-5; maybe TRBD1 (5 bases). Germline loops: CDR1 SGHNT, CDR2 YENEEA. The CDR3 contains 13 residues. V lost 2 bases and J lost 5, with 9 bases in between. For the CDR3, the DNA is TGTGCCAGCAGCTTAAGGGGTACTGAGACCCAGTACTTC. It translates to CASSLRGTETQYF. The entire variable domain, with the rest obtained from reference TRBV11-3 and TRBJ2-5, is as follows: EAGVVQSPRYKIIEKKQPVAFWCNPISGHNTLYWYLQNLGQGPELLIRYENEEAVDDSQLPKDRFSAERLKGVDSTLKIQPAELGDSAVYLCASSLRGTETQYFGPGTRLLVL.

J is TRBJ2-7 and V is TRBV7-2; weak D call: TRBD2 (6 bases). In germline, CDR1 is SGHTA, CDR2 FQGNSA. Trimming took off 5 bases at V and 1 base at J, with 15 bases between the two ends. This CDR3 is 15 amino acids long. CDR3 sequence reads: CASSPRGSGSYEQYF. CDR3 nucleotide sequence: TGTGCCAGCAGCCCCCGGGGTAGCGGTTCCTACGAGCAGTACTTC.

In its sample, this clone was seen a few times. The genes are TRBV3-1 (or the pseudogene TRBV3-2) and TRBJ1-2; perhaps TRBD1 as D (5 bases). The ends were cut back, 1 base at V and 8 bases at J, with 14 bases in the middle. Germline CDR1 reads LGHDT; CDR2 reads YNNKEL (reference sequence). The CDR3 spans 14 residues. The CDR3 coding sequence is TGTGCCAGCAGCCAAGTACCAGGGCGAGGGGGCTACACCTTC. Translated, it gives CASSQVPGRGGYTF.

The chain uses TRBV24-1 and TRBJ1-1, with TRBD1 matching 7 bases. The V gene end was trimmed by 2 bases and the J gene end by 3 bases; junction bases not matched to a gene: 8. Germline-derived CDR1 and CDR2 are KGHDR and SFDVKD. The CDR3 spans 16 residues. For the CDR3, the DNA is TGTGCCACCAGTGATTCGGGAGGGGGCTCGGACACTGAAGCTTTCTTT. It is translated as CATSDSGGGSDTEAFF.

This clone was recorded once. The chain recombines TRBV4-2 with TRBJ2-4; D is possibly TRBD1 (6 bases). Trimming pared 3 bases from V and 7 bases from J, leaving 19 bases between. Germline V gives CDR1 LGHNA, CDR2 YNFKEQ. The CDR3 totals 16 residues. The CDR3 protein is CASSQALGGRGNIQYF. The CDR3 bases are TGTGCCAGCAGCCAGGCTCTTGGGGGAAGGGGGAACATTCAGTACTTC.